The rows below give T cell receptor beta chains drawn from one sample of a study of CD8 T cells in ankylosing spondylitis. TCRdb re-analysed the 5' RACE reads in MiXCR, keeping a single row per CDR3 protein. The sample records around 490,000 distinct CDR3 sequences, 5.3% being singletons. Sequences were obtained from blood, either unsorted or a sorted T cell fraction (not recorded which). The receptor set was obtained from a male donor with ankylosing spondylitis. Both conserved end residues are part of each CDR3. Fields, in order: V gene, J gene, clone size, D gene, CDR3 DNA, CDR3 protein. A D gene is named only where the DNA matches it firmly. Expanded clones are given a class, and other clones once, few, many or no size at all.

TRBV5-4,TRBJ1-6,many,-,TGTGCCAGCAGATCCTCAGGGGATTCACCCCTCCACTTT,CASRSSGDSPLHF
TRBV19,TRBJ1-1,many,-,TGTGCCTCTGCCTTGCCCTACGGGGGTGAAGCTTTCTTT,CASALPYGGEAFF
TRBV6-5,TRBJ2-1,many,-,TGTGCCAGCAGTTACTCGATCAGTGGGAATGAGCAGTTCTTC,CASSYSISGNEQFF
TRBV7-6,TRBJ2-1,many,TRBD2,TGTGCCAGCAGCTTTACTAGCGGGATTTACAATGAGCAGTTCTTC,CASSFTSGIYNEQFF
TRBV4-2,TRBJ1-4,many,-,TGTGCCAGCAGCCAAGCCGGCGGCGGTGGATCTGAAAAACTGTTTTTT,CASSQAGGGGSEKLFF
TRBV29-1,TRBJ2-2,many,-,TGCAGCGTTGGTGAGGGTCCGGGATGGGACACCGGGGAGCTGTTTTTT,CSVGEGPGWDTGELFF
TRBV27,TRBJ1-4,many,-,TGTGCCAGCAGGCGGACGCGGTCACTGGGGGAAAAACTGTTTTTT,CASRRTRSLGEKLFF
TRBV4-2,TRBJ1-5,many,-,TGTGCCAGCAGCCAAGAGGGGGTCGTCAATCAGCCCCAGCATTTT,CASSQEGVVNQPQHF
TRBV11-2,TRBJ2-7,-,-,TGTGCCAGCAGCTTAGGGGGGGCTGGGTATCTGTCCTACGAGCAGTACTTC,CASSLGGAGYLSYEQYF
TRBV27,TRBJ1-2,few,-,TGTGCCAGCAGTTGGAACAGGGCTGGCTATGGCTACACCTTC,CASSWNRAGYGYTF
TRBV27,TRBJ1-1,many,-,TGTGCCAGCAGTTTATCGGGGGTCTTTCGGGCTGAAGCTTTCTTT,CASSLSGVFRAEAFF
TRBV20-1,TRBJ1-1,many,-,TGCAGTGCTAGTAGGGAGCGGGTGTGGAACACTGAAGCTTTCTTT,CSASRERVWNTEAFF
TRBV7-8,TRBJ2-3,many,TRBD2,TGTGCCAGCAGCTTTCCCGGGACTAGCGGGATGGTTGTCACAGATACGCAGTATTTT,CASSFPGTSGMVVTDTQYF
TRBV20-1,TRBJ2-7,-,-,TGCAGTGCCCCCTCGATCTCCAACGAGCAGTACTTC,CSAPSISNEQYF
TRBV7-8,TRBJ2-2,few,-,TGTGCCAGCAGCGGGGGGGCCACCGGGGAGCTGTTTTTT,CASSGGATGELFF
TRBV2,TRBJ2-3,many,-,TGTGCCAGCAGGGGGGTAAGATCGGGGGTCACAGATACGCAGTATTTT,CASRGVRSGVTDTQYF
TRBV11-2,TRBJ2-7,few,-,TGTGCCAGCAGCTTATTAGGCCAGCGGGCGCTTATCTCCTACGAGCAGTACTTC,CASSLLGQRALISYEQYF
TRBV6-2/TRBV6-3,TRBJ2-7,many,-,TGTGCCAGCAGTTACTCGGTGGTCTACGAGCAGTACTTC,CASSYSVVYEQYF
TRBV7-9,TRBJ1-4,many,-,TGTGCCAGCAGCTTCGCAGCTAATGAAAAACTGTTTTTT,CASSFAANEKLFF
TRBV7-8,TRBJ2-7,many,-,TGTGCCAGCAGCCCCGGCGGAGCCCCCAATCTCTACGAGCAGTACTTC,CASSPGGAPNLYEQYF
TRBV2,TRBJ1-1,-,-,TGTGCCAGCAGCAAAGACAGGACGGTCACTGAAGCTTTCTTT,CASSKDRTVTEAFF
TRBV27,TRBJ2-7,few,-,TGTGCCAGCAAAACTTTTCCCTACGAGCAGTACTTC,CASKTFPYEQYF
TRBV2,TRBJ2-1,-,TRBD2,TGTGCCACTAGCGGAAGGTACCAAGAGACCCAGTTCTTC,CATSGRYQETQFF
TRBV20-1,TRBJ2-3,many,TRBD2,TGCAGTGCTTATAGCGGGAGCGGAACAGATACGCAGTATTTT,CSAYSGSGTDTQYF
TRBV27,TRBJ2-2,many,-,TGTGCCAGCAGCCCTATTTCCGGGGAGCTGTTTTTT,CASSPISGELFF
TRBV4-3,TRBJ1-2,many,TRBD1,TGCGCCAGCAGCCGTAGACAGGGCAACTATGGCTACACCTTC,CASSRRQGNYGYTF
TRBV20-1,TRBJ2-4,many,-,TGCAGTGCTAGATGGGGCAGGCATCTAGCCAAAAACATTCAGTACTTC,CSARWGRHLAKNIQYF
TRBV12-3/TRBV12-4,TRBJ1-1,many,-,TGTGCCAGCTCCCTCGCCTACACTGAAGCTTTCTTT,CASSLAYTEAFF
TRBV4-2,TRBJ1-5,many,-,TGTGCCAGCAGCCAAGTCGACAGGAATAGCAATCAGCCCCAGCATTTT,CASSQVDRNSNQPQHF
TRBV5-1,TRBJ2-7,many,-,TGCGCTTCGCGCGGGACAGAGATCTACGAGCAGTACTTC,CASRGTEIYEQYF
TRBV12-3/TRBV12-4,TRBJ1-5,many,-,TGTGCCAGCAGTTTAGAGTACTATAGCAATCAGCCCCAGCATTTT,CASSLEYYSNQPQHF
TRBV5-1,TRBJ2-1,many,-,TGCGCCAGCAGCTTGGAACGGAGCTCCTACAATGAGCAGTTCTTC,CASSLERSSYNEQFF
TRBV28,TRBJ1-5,few,TRBD1,TGTGCCAGCAGGTACAGGGGGGGAGGGAATCAGCCCCAGCATTTT,CASRYRGGGNQPQHF
TRBV5-1,TRBJ2-5,few,-,TGCGCCAGCGGACAATCCTTCCAAGAGACCCAGTACTTC,CASGQSFQETQYF
TRBV7-2,TRBJ1-6,many,TRBD1,TGTGCCAGCAGCTTACAGACAGGGTATAATTCACCCCTCCACTTT,CASSLQTGYNSPLHF
TRBV19,TRBJ1-1,few,-,TGTGCCAGCACCGGTCGGCAGGGTCGGGGTGACACTGAAGCTTTCTTT,CASTGRQGRGDTEAFF
TRBV7-8,TRBJ1-1,-,-,TGTGCCAGCAGCTTAGAAGGGACCCCCGGGACTGAAGCTTTCTTT,CASSLEGTPGTEAFF
TRBV11-2,TRBJ2-1,few,TRBD2,TGTGCCAGCAGCTCTCTAGCGGGGGGAATATATGAGCAGTTCTTC,CASSSLAGGIYEQFF
TRBV6-2/TRBV6-3,TRBJ2-7,many,-,TGTGCCAGCACCCTCGGGGGGCGAGGGTACTCCTACGAGCAGTACTTC,CASTLGGRGYSYEQYF
TRBV29-1,TRBJ2-7,many,-,TGCAGCGTTGAATCCGGCTACGAGCAGTACTTC,CSVESGYEQYF
TRBV4-2,TRBJ2-7,many,TRBD2,TGTGCCAGCAGCCGATCCGGACTAGCGGGAACCTACGAGCAGTACTTC,CASSRSGLAGTYEQYF
TRBV25-1,TRBJ2-7,many,-,TGTGCCAGCAGCCTGTTGGGCGGATTCTACGAGCAGTACTTC,CASSLLGGFYEQYF
TRBV5-1,TRBJ2-7,-,TRBD1,TGCGCCAGCAGCTCGCGACAGGGGGCAGGGGTCGAGCAGTACTTC,CASSSRQGAGVEQYF
TRBV20-1,TRBJ1-5,many,TRBD1,TGCAGTGGCGTACAGGGGGTGGCGAGTCAGCCCCAGCATTTT,CSGVQGVASQPQHF
TRBV7-6,TRBJ2-7,many,-,TGTGCCAGCAGCTCTCTTCCGGGACGTTCATACGAGCAGTACTTC,CASSSLPGRSYEQYF
TRBV4-3,TRBJ1-4,many,TRBD1,TGCGCCAGCAGCCGAGGGACAGGTCCTAATGAAAAACTGTTTTTT,CASSRGTGPNEKLFF
TRBV5-5,TRBJ1-1,few,TRBD1,TGTGCCAGCAGCCCTGGACAGGGGGTAACGGGCACTGAAGCTTTCTTT,CASSPGQGVTGTEAFF
TRBV5-6,TRBJ2-3,many,-,TGTGCCAGCAGTGTCCGGGACTGGAGGAGTTATTTT,CASSVRDWRSYF